These T cell receptor beta chains were read from a single sample in a study of blood T cell repertoires in COVID-19. TCRdb's table, derived via immunoSEQ multiplex PCR, lists solely in-frame clones and lacks some. The sample carries approximately 130,000 clones, around 88% recorded once. Sequenced: PBMCs or T cells enriched from blood (not recorded which). The receptors here all came from a woman aged 45-60 years who had recovered from COVID-19. CDR3s include the opening cysteine and the closing phenylalanine or tryptophan. Each record gives: V gene, J gene, D gene, clone size, CDR3 protein, CDR3 DNA. D genes are given only for firm matches. Only some rows state a clone size, as once, few, many or a class for expanded clones.

>TRBV3-1/TRBV3-2|TRBJ2-5|TRBD2|few
CASSQAASGGAETQYF
TGTGCCAGCAGCCAAGCCGCTAGCGGGGGGGCAGAGACCCAGTACTTC
>TRBV2|TRBJ1-1|NA|few
CASSVIDAGGTEAFF
TGTGCCAGCAGTGTGATCGACGCCGGAGGCACTGAAGCTTTCTTT
>TRBV7-2|TRBJ2-2|NA|NA
CASSFQGGTGELFF
TGTGCCAGCAGCTTCCAGGGAGGAACCGGGGAGCTGTTTTTT
>TRBV6-2/TRBV6-3|TRBJ2-7|NA|once
CASSYPRYEQYF
TGTGCCAGCAGTTACCCTCGTTACGAGCAGTACTTC
>TRBV5-1|TRBJ2-1|TRBD2|NA
CASSLGTSASGEQFF
TGCGCCAGCAGCTTGGGGACTAGCGCCAGCGGTGAGCAGTTCTTC
>TRBV11-2|TRBJ1-4|NA|NA
CASSLGTLGEKLFF
TGTGCCAGCAGCTTAGGGACTTTGGGGGAAAAACTGTTTTTT
>TRBV2|TRBJ1-6|TRBD1|few
CASSGDRAKDSPLHF
TGTGCCAGCAGTGGGGACAGGGCGAAGGATTCACCCCTCCACTTT
>TRBV5-1|TRBJ2-2|NA|once
CATRKAGGTGELFF
TGCGCCACCCGAAAGGCAGGTGGCACCGGGGAGCTGTTTTTT
>TRBV28|TRBJ1-6|TRBD1|NA
CASSFPGQDNSPLHF
TGTGCCAGCAGTTTCCCGGGACAGGATAATTCACCCCTCCACTTT
>TRBV5-1|TRBJ1-1|NA|NA
CASSLGAEAFF
TGCGCCAGCAGCTTGGGAGCTGAAGCTTTCTTT
>TRBV19|TRBJ2-1|NA|few
CASSTPYDGGHNEQFF
TGTGCCAGTAGTACTCCCTACGACGGGGGGCACAATGAGCAGTTCTTC
>TRBV30|TRBJ1-5|NA|NA
CAWSVSGTYNQPQHF
TGTGCCTGGAGTGTATCTGGGACATATAATCAGCCCCAGCATTTT
>TRBV10-1|TRBJ1-1|TRBD1|NA
CASSGQGLSEAFF
TGCGCCAGCAGCGGACAGGGATTATCTGAAGCTTTCTTT
>TRBV29-1|TRBJ2-7|TRBD1|NA
CSVGTGSSYEQYF
TGCAGCGTTGGGACAGGGAGCTCCTACGAGCAGTACTTC
>TRBV19|TRBJ1-2|TRBD1|few
CASSPRDRGLSNYGYTF
TGTGCCAGTAGTCCCAGGGACAGGGGGTTATCTAACTATGGCTACACCTTC
>TRBV5-1|TRBJ1-4|NA|NA
CASSLAHQGSEKLFF
TGCGCCAGCAGCTTGGCCCATCAGGGGAGTGAAAAACTGTTTTTT
>TRBV5-1|TRBJ1-1|TRBD1|NA
CASSLGQGARSEAFF
TGCGCCAGCAGCTTGGGACAGGGGGCGAGGTCTGAAGCTTTCTTT
>TRBV12-3/TRBV12-4|TRBJ2-2|NA|NA
CATRLHGELFF
TGTGCCACCAGGTTACACGGGGAGCTGTTTTTT
>TRBV27|TRBJ2-1|TRBD1|NA
CASSLTGGSYNEQFF
TGTGCCAGCAGTCTCACAGGGGGCTCCTACAATGAGCAGTTCTTC
>TRBV6-5|TRBJ2-2|NA|NA
CATLDKGQGTGELFF
TGTGCCACCCTTGATAAGGGGCAGGGGACCGGGGAGCTGTTTTTT
>TRBV7-8|TRBJ1-1|NA|NA
CASSLEPGSMNTEAFF
TGTGCCAGCAGCTTAGAACCAGGCAGTATGAACACTGAAGCTTTCTTT
>TRBV5-1|TRBJ1-1|NA|few
CASRSHVGSNTEAFF
TGCGCCAGCAGGTCCCATGTGGGCTCGAACACTGAAGCTTTCTTT
>TRBV19|TRBJ2-7|TRBD2|NA
CASSTSGVTYEQYF
TGTGCCAGTAGTACTAGCGGGGTTACCTACGAGCAGTACTTC
>TRBV11-3|TRBJ2-5|NA|NA
CASSLDWVEGRKTQYF
TGTGCCAGCAGCTTAGATTGGGTTGAGGGTAGAAAGACCCAGTACTTC
>TRBV19|TRBJ2-1|NA|NA
CASSMGTQRYNEQFF
TGTGCCAGTAGTATGGGGACTCAACGATACAATGAGCAGTTCTTC
>TRBV5-6|TRBJ2-2|NA|NA
CASSLGPGVNTGELFF
TGTGCCAGCAGCTTGGGGCCGGGAGTAAACACCGGGGAGCTGTTTTTT
>TRBV9|TRBJ2-2|NA|NA
CASSPLLGSAGELFF
TGTGCCAGCAGTCCCCTCTTGGGTAGCGCCGGGGAGCTGTTTTTT
>TRBV20-1|TRBJ2-7|TRBD2|NA
CSASNSGANYEQYF
TGCAGTGCTAGTAATAGCGGGGCAAACTACGAGCAGTACTTC
>TRBV2|TRBJ1-5|NA|NA
CASRAGGTPSNQPQHF
TGTGCCAGCAGGGCCGGAGGGACTCCAAGCAATCAGCCCCAGCATTTT